This is a list of T cell receptor beta chains from one sample in a study of cytomegalovirus exposure and HLA in healthy donors. Some clones are missing from TCRdb's copy, which holds only in-frame ones; the method was immunoSEQ multiplex PCR. This repertoire shows 30,000 to 40,000 clones, about 80% found once; its top ten account for roughly 5.5%. Sequencing was done on a sample of PBMCs. These receptors were collected from a male donor in good health and CMV-seronegative. Both conserved end residues are part of each CDR3. Each record gives: J gene, V gene, clone size, CDR3 protein. Some rows mark clone size as missing; the rest say once, few, many or name a class of expanded clone.

j_call: TRBJ2-1
v_call: TRBV29-1
clone_size: .
cdr3_aa: CSVQLAGVVLRSYNEQFF

j_call: TRBJ1-1
v_call: TRBV27
clone_size: .
cdr3_aa: CASSLGGGTEAFF

j_call: TRBJ1-2
v_call: TRBV6-5
clone_size: .
cdr3_aa: CASSSTGGQGAYGYTF

j_call: TRBJ1-2
v_call: TRBV5-4
clone_size: .
cdr3_aa: CASSSGTWAQGYGYTF

j_call: TRBJ1-4
v_call: TRBV5-4
clone_size: once
cdr3_aa: CASSLEVGVNEKLFF

j_call: TRBJ2-7
v_call: TRBV30
clone_size: .
cdr3_aa: CAWSDRGGQVYAYEQYF

j_call: TRBJ1-4
v_call: TRBV30
clone_size: .
cdr3_aa: CAWGQSTNEKLFF

j_call: TRBJ1-1
v_call: TRBV6-5
clone_size: once
cdr3_aa: CASSYSGTGLDTEAFF

j_call: TRBJ1-1
v_call: TRBV6-1
clone_size: .
cdr3_aa: CASSEGTGADTEAFF

j_call: TRBJ1-2
v_call: TRBV5-1
clone_size: .
cdr3_aa: CASRFRQGHYGYTF

j_call: TRBJ1-5
v_call: TRBV18
clone_size: .
cdr3_aa: CASSPGTGNQPQHF

j_call: TRBJ1-3
v_call: TRBV2
clone_size: .
cdr3_aa: CASRSEASSGNTIYF

j_call: TRBJ1-3
v_call: TRBV5-4
clone_size: .
cdr3_aa: CASSRTGGNTIYF

j_call: TRBJ1-1
v_call: TRBV19
clone_size: .
cdr3_aa: CASSIGHDREETVEAFF

j_call: TRBJ2-7
v_call: TRBV4-1
clone_size: .
cdr3_aa: CASSQGPAENYEQYF

j_call: TRBJ1-1
v_call: TRBV30
clone_size: .
cdr3_aa: CAWSVRSRTEAFF

j_call: TRBJ2-1
v_call: TRBV7-2
clone_size: .
cdr3_aa: CASSLGLAGNNEQFF

j_call: TRBJ1-4
v_call: TRBV4-1
clone_size: .
cdr3_aa: CASSQVGTGSEKLFF

j_call: TRBJ2-5
v_call: TRBV7-6
clone_size: .
cdr3_aa: CASSLEAGGRLAGETQYF

j_call: TRBJ2-5
v_call: TRBV5-1
clone_size: few
cdr3_aa: CASSLEPGLAGKETQYF

j_call: TRBJ2-3
v_call: TRBV4-3
clone_size: .
cdr3_aa: CASSPRQNTDTQYF

j_call: TRBJ1-2
v_call: TRBV14
clone_size: .
cdr3_aa: CASSHTDRAYGYTF

j_call: TRBJ2-2
v_call: TRBV28
clone_size: .
cdr3_aa: CASSFELAGGPGTGELFF

j_call: TRBJ2-1
v_call: TRBV7-9
clone_size: .
cdr3_aa: CASSARTSGSPGEQFF

j_call: TRBJ1-5
v_call: TRBV30
clone_size: .
cdr3_aa: CAWSLGSNSNQPQHF

j_call: TRBJ2-3
v_call: TRBV6-4
clone_size: .
cdr3_aa: CASSELAGGPGDTQYF

j_call: TRBJ2-2
v_call: TRBV15
clone_size: .
cdr3_aa: CATSSPPGQTPNTGELFF

j_call: TRBJ2-6
v_call: TRBV15
clone_size: once
cdr3_aa: CATSRDPGRERANVLTF

j_call: TRBJ2-5
v_call: TRBV28
clone_size: .
cdr3_aa: CASSPGTEFETQYF

j_call: TRBJ1-4
v_call: TRBV5-1
clone_size: .
cdr3_aa: CASSLEPRGGNEKLFF

j_call: TRBJ1-1
v_call: TRBV11-2
clone_size: .
cdr3_aa: CASSLAGTGSTEAFF

j_call: TRBJ2-2
v_call: TRBV5-1
clone_size: .
cdr3_aa: CASSLTSGRGNTGELFF

j_call: TRBJ2-7
v_call: TRBV28
clone_size: few
cdr3_aa: CASSVGQYEQYF

j_call: TRBJ2-7
v_call: TRBV30
clone_size: .
cdr3_aa: CAWSFSDRVYEQYF

j_call: TRBJ2-5
v_call: TRBV5-1
clone_size: .
cdr3_aa: CASSYGTGREQYF

j_call: TRBJ1-1
v_call: TRBV7-3
clone_size: .
cdr3_aa: CASSFYVETEAFF

j_call: TRBJ2-7
v_call: TRBV6-5
clone_size: .
cdr3_aa: CASSLLAGGLYEQYF

j_call: TRBJ2-3
v_call: TRBV5-1
clone_size: .
cdr3_aa: CASSSGTSTDTQYF

j_call: TRBJ1-1
v_call: TRBV11-2
clone_size: .
cdr3_aa: CASSLGGTRDTEAFF

j_call: TRBJ2-1
v_call: TRBV4-2
clone_size: medium-sized
cdr3_aa: CASSQDLAEEQFF

j_call: TRBJ1-5
v_call: TRBV30
clone_size: .
cdr3_aa: CAWSVRDRAQHF

j_call: TRBJ1-2
v_call: TRBV2
clone_size: .
cdr3_aa: CASSDGVNYGYTF

j_call: TRBJ2-5
v_call: TRBV5-6
clone_size: .
cdr3_aa: CASSPGTGEETQYF

j_call: TRBJ2-7
v_call: TRBV5-1
clone_size: .
cdr3_aa: CASSWASGAQSYEQYF

j_call: TRBJ1-1
v_call: TRBV7-8
clone_size: .
cdr3_aa: CASSSRLAHLDTEAFF

j_call: TRBJ2-3
v_call: TRBV4-3
clone_size: .
cdr3_aa: CASSQVSLTDTQYF

j_call: TRBJ2-7
v_call: TRBV25-1
clone_size: .
cdr3_aa: CASSEPGLADEQYF

j_call: TRBJ2-7
v_call: TRBV2
clone_size: .
cdr3_aa: CASTRTGGPYEQYF

j_call: TRBJ1-2
v_call: TRBV6-5
clone_size: .
cdr3_aa: CASSGSGVWGYGYTF

j_call: TRBJ1-6
v_call: TRBV5-5
clone_size: few
cdr3_aa: CASSLDNVRSSYNSPLHF

j_call: TRBJ2-7
v_call: TRBV5-4
clone_size: .
cdr3_aa: CASSLRTGGYEQYF

j_call: TRBJ1-1
v_call: TRBV2
clone_size: .
cdr3_aa: CASSQYTEAFF

j_call: TRBJ1-1
v_call: TRBV4-3
clone_size: .
cdr3_aa: CASSQDHPLWKGDTEAFF

j_call: TRBJ1-5
v_call: TRBV2
clone_size: .
cdr3_aa: CASSEADRGNQPQHF